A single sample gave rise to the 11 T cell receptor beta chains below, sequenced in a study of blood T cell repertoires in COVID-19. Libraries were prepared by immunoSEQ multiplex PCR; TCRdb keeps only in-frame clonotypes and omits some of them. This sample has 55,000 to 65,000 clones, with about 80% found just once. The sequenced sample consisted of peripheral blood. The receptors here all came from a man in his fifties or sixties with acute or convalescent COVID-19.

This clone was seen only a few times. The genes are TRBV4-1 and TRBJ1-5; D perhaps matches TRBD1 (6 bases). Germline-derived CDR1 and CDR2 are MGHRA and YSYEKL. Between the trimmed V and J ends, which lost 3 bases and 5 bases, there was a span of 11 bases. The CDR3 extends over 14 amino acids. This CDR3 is CASSHPPGDQPQHF. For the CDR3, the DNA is TGCGCCAGCAGCCACCCCCCAGGGGATCAGCCCCAGCATTTT.

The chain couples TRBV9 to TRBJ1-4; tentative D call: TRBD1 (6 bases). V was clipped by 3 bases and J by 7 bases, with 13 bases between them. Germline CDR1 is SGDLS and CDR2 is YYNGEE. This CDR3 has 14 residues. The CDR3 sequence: CASSDGTGSEKLFF. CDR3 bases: TGTGCCAGCAGCGACGGAACAGGGTCTGAAAAACTGTTTTTT.

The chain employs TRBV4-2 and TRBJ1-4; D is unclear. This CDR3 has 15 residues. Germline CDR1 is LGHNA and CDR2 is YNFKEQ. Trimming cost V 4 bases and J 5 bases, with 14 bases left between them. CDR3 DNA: TGTGCCAGCAGCCCCCGGATGACTAGGAATGAAAAACTGTTTTTT. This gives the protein CASSPRMTRNEKLFF.

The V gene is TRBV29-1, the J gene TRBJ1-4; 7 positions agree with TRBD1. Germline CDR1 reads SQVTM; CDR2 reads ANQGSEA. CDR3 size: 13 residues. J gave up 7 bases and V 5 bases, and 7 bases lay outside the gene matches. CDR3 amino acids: CSVQQGRGEKLFF. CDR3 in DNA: TGCAGCGTTCAACAGGGGCGCGGTGAAAAACTGTTTTTT.

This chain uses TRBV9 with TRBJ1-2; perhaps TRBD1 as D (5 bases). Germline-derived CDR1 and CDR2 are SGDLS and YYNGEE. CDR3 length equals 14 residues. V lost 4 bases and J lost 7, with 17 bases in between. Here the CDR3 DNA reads TGTGCCAGCAGCCCCACAGTGGGGCAAGCTGGCTACACCTTC. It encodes CASSPTVGQAGYTF.

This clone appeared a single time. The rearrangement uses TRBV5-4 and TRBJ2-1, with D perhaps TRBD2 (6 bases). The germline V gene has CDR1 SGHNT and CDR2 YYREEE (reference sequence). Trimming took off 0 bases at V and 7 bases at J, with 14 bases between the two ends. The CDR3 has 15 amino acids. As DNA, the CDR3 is TGTGCCAGCAGCTTGGTACATGACGGGGGTAATGAGCAGTTCTTC. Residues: CASSLVHDGGNEQFF. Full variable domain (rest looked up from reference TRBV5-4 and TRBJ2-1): ETGVTQSPTHLIKTRGQQVTLRCSSQSGHNTVSWYQQALGQGPQFIFQYYREEENGRGNFPPRFSGLQFPNYSSELNVNALELDDSALYLCASSLVHDGGNEQFFGPGTRLTVL.

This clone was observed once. CDR3 region: CASLTQGRKETQYF. CDR3 DNA: TGTGCCAGTTTGACCCAGGGTCGGAAGGAGACCCAGTACTTC. The chain uses TRBV28 and TRBJ2-5; D is perhaps TRBD1 (5 bases). CDR1 is MDHEN and CDR2 is SYDVKM in the germline V gene. The V and J ends lost 9 bases and 5 bases respectively, with 19 bases between them. This CDR3 contains 14 residues.

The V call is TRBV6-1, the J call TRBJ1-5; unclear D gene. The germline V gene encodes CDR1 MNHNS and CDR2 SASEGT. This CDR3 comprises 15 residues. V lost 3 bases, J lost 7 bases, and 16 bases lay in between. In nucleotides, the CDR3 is TGTGCCAGCAGTGACCGGGTCTCCGCCGGGCAGCCCCAGCATTTT. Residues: CASSDRVSAGQPQHF.

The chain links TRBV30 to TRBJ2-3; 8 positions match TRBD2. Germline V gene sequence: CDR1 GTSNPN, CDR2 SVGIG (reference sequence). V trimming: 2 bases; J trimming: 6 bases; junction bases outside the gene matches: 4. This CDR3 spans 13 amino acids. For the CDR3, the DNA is TGTGCCTGGAGTTTGACGGGGGGGGATACGCAGTATTTT. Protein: CAWSLTGGDTQYF.

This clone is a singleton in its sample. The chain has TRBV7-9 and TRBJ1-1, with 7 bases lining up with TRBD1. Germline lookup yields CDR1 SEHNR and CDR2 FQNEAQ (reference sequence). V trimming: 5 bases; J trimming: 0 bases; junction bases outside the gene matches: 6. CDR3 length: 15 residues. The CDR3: CASSEGQRMNTEAFF. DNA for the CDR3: TGTGCCAGCAGCGAGGGACAGCGGATGAACACTGAAGCTTTCTTT.

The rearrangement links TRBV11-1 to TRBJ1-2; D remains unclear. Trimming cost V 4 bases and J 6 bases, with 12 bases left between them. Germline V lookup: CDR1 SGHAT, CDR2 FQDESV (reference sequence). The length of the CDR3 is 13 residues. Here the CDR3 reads CASSSQSGNGYTF. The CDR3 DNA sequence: TGTGCCAGCAGCTCCCAATCGGGGAATGGCTACACCTTC.